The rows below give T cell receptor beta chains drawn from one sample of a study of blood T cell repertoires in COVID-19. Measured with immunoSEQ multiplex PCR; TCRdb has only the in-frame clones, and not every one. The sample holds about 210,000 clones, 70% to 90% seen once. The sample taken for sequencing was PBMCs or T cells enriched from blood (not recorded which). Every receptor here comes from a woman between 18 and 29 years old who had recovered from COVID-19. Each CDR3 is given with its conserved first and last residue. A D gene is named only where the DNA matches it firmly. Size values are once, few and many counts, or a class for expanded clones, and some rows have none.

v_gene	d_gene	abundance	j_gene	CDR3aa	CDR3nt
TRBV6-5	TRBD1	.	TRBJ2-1	CASSYRDRVNEQFF	TGTGCCAGCAGTTACAGGGACAGGGTGAATGAGCAGTTCTTC
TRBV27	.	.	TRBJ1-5	CASSPLDRPNQPQHF	TGTGCCAGCAGTCCACTAGACAGGCCAAATCAGCCCCAGCATTTT
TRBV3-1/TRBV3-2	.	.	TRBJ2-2	CASSQGQWNTGELFF	TGTGCCAGCAGCCAAGGACAGTGGAACACCGGGGAGCTGTTTTTT
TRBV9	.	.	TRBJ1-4	CARLANGAGDEKLFF	TGTGCCAGACTGGCTAATGGAGCGGGGGATGAAAAACTGTTTTTT
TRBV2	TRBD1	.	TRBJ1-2	CASTRGQGAVYGYTF	TGTGCCAGCACCAGAGGCCAGGGGGCGGTCTATGGCTACACCTTC
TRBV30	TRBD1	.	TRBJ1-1	CAWESDREVAEAFF	TGTGCCTGGGAGTCCGACAGGGAGGTCGCTGAAGCTTTCTTT
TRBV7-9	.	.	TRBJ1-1	CASSLQQGTQGAFF	TGTGCCAGCAGCTTACAACAGGGAACTCAGGGGGCTTTCTTT
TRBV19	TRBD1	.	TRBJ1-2	CASSMGTGANYGYTF	TGTGCCAGTAGTATGGGGACAGGGGCTAACTATGGCTACACCTTC
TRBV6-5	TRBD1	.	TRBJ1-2	CATVSGQGASGYTF	TGTGCCACCGTCTCGGGACAGGGGGCCTCTGGCTACACCTTC
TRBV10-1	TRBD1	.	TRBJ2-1	CASSESTGQGAEFYNEQFF	TGCGCCAGCAGTGAGTCAACGGGACAGGGGGCGGAATTCTACAATGAGCAGTTCTTC
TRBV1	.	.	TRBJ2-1	CTSSQEPSGGADEQFF	TGCACCAGCAGCCAAGAGCCCAGCGGGGGGGCAGATGAGCAGTTCTTC
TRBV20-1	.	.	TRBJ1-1	CSVGGSTEAFF	TGCAGTGTGGGGGGAAGCACTGAAGCTTTCTTT
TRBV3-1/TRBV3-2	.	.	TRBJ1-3	CASSQAGSGNTIYF	TGTGCCAGCAGCCAAGCGGGGTCTGGAAACACCATATATTTT
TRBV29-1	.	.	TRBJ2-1	CSVDRDYNEQFF	TGCAGCGTTGACAGGGACTACAATGAGCAGTTCTTC
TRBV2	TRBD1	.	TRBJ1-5	CASSETGVGQPQHF	TGTGCCAGCAGCGAGACAGGGGTTGGTCAGCCCCAGCATTTT
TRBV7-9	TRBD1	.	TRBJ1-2	CASSLVHRQGGYTF	TGTGCCAGCAGCTTAGTCCATCGACAGGGAGGCTACACCTTC
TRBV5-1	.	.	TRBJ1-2	CASSSTGSYGYTF	TGCGCCAGCAGCTCGACAGGATCCTATGGCTACACCTTC
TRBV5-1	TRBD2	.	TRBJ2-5	CASSWTGGQETQYF	TGCGCCAGCAGCTGGACGGGGGGCCAAGAGACCCAGTACTTC
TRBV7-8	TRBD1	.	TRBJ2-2	CASSFWDRGHGGELFF	TGTGCCAGCAGCTTTTGGGACAGGGGGCATGGCGGGGAGCTGTTTTTT
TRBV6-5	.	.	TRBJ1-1	CASRRVGQMNTEAFF	TGTGCCAGCAGGAGGGTTGGACAGATGAACACTGAAGCTTTCTTT
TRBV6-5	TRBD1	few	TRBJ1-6	CASSTRDRERSPLHF	TGTGCCAGCAGTACTCGGGACAGGGAAAGATCACCCCTCCACTTT
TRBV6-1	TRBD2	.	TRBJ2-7	CASSEQSGDSYEQYF	TGTGCCAGCAGTGAACAGAGCGGGGACTCCTACGAGCAGTACTTC
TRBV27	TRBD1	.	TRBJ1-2	CASSFTGEDGYTF	TGTGCCAGCAGTTTCACAGGGGAAGATGGCTACACCTTC
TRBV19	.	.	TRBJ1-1	CASSIVSGPDTEAFF	TGTGCCAGTAGTATTGTATCAGGCCCGGACACTGAAGCTTTCTTT
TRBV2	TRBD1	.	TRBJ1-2	CASRGQGADGYTF	TGTGCCAGCAGGGGACAGGGGGCGGATGGCTACACCTTC
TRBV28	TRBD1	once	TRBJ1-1	CASSFTRTGPGNTEAFF	TGTGCCAGCAGTTTCACTAGGACAGGCCCCGGGAACACTGAAGCTTTCTTT
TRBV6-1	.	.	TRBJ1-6	CASSERGLSPLHF	TGTGCCAGCAGTGAAAGGGGCCTCTCACCCCTCCACTTT
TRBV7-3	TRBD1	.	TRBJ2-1	CASSGRQGPLPYNEQFF	TGTGCCAGCAGCGGACGACAGGGCCCGCTACCCTACAATGAGCAGTTCTTC
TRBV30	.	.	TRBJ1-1	CAWSVKMDRAFGNTEAFF	TGTGCCTGGAGTGTAAAAATGGACAGAGCCTTTGGGAACACTGAAGCTTTCTTT
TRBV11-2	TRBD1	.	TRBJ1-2	CASSTDREVYGYTF	TGTGCCAGCAGCACCGACAGGGAGGTCTATGGCTACACCTTC
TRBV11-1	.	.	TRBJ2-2	CASSAEFSTGELFF	TGTGCCAGCAGCGCTGAGTTCTCCACCGGGGAGCTGTTTTTT
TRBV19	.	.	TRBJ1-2	CASSRLSRDGYTF	TGTGCCAGTAGTCGCCTTTCGCGGGATGGCTACACCTTC
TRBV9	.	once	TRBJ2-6	CASSLGGRPSGANVLTF	TGTGCCAGCAGCCTTGGGGGCAGACCCTCTGGGGCCAACGTCCTGACTTTC
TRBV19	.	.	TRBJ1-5	CASSIRTGHLIHPYSNQPQHF	TGTGCCAGTAGTATAAGAACCGGACATCTGATTCACCCTTATAGCAATCAGCCCCAGCATTTT
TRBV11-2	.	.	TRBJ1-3	CASSLWGPEGLENTIYF	TGTGCCAGCAGCTTATGGGGGCCAGAGGGGCTGGAAAACACCATATATTTT
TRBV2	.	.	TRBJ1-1	CASSYRDNTEAFF	TGTGCCAGCAGTTACAGGGATAACACTGAAGCTTTCTTT
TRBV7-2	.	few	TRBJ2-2	CASSLVAGGTGELFF	TGTGCCAGCAGCTTAGTGGCGGGCGGCACCGGGGAGCTGTTTTTT
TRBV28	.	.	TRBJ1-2	CASSLSQGYGYTF	TGTGCCAGCAGTTTAAGCCAGGGCTATGGCTACACCTTC
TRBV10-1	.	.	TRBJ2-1	CASSESGQHYNEQFF	TGCGCCAGCAGTGAAAGTGGACAGCACTACAATGAGCAGTTCTTC
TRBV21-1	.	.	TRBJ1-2	CASSKRRGPYGYTF	TGTGCCAGCAGCAAAAGGCGGGGGCCCTATGGCTACACCTTC
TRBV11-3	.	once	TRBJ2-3	CASSLEGRGTDTQYF	TGTGCCAGCAGCTTAGAGGGGCGAGGCACAGATACGCAGTATTTT
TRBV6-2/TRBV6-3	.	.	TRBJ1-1	CASGRLQVLNEAFF	TGTGCCAGCGGCCGGCTACAGGTTCTAAATGAAGCTTTCTTT
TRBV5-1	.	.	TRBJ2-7	CASSSTPRGKSYEQYF	TGCGCCAGCAGCTCGACGCCCCGGGGGAAATCCTACGAGCAGTACTTC
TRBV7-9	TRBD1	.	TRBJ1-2	CASSRDRADGYTF	TGTGCCAGCAGCCGAGACAGGGCCGATGGCTACACCTTC
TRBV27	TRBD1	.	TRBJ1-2	CASSPRDRVEGYTF	TGTGCCAGCAGTCCCAGGGACAGGGTAGAAGGCTACACCTTC
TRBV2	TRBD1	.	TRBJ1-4	CASSGRQGFAEKLFF	TGTGCCAGCAGTGGCAGACAGGGCTTCGCTGAAAAACTGTTTTTT
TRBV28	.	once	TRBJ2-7	CASSWGRGTYEQYF	TGTGCCAGCAGTTGGGGTCGGGGGACCTACGAGCAGTACTTC
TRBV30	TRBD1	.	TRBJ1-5	CACGQQGARVDQPQHF	TGTGCCTGCGGGCAACAGGGGGCGAGGGTGGATCAGCCCCAGCATTTT
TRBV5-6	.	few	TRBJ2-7	CASSRPAGAIYEQYF	TGTGCCAGCAGCCGACCTGCAGGGGCTATCTACGAGCAGTACTTC
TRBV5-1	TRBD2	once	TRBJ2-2	CASSKAPGTSYTGELFF	TGCGCCAGCAGCAAAGCCCCCGGGACTAGCTACACCGGGGAGCTGTTTTTT
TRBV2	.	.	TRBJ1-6	CASSPPARSSNSPLHF	TGTGCCAGCAGTCCACCAGCCAGGTCTTCTAATTCACCCCTCCACTTT
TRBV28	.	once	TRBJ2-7	CASSLRRNHLGEQYF	TGTGCCAGCAGTTTACGGAGGAACCACCTGGGTGAGCAGTACTTC
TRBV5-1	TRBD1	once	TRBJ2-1	CASRFGQGKHNEQFF	TGCGCCAGCAGATTTGGACAGGGGAAGCACAATGAGCAGTTCTTC
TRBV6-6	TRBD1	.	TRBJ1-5	CASSTRQGSNQPQHF	TGTGCCAGCAGTACCCGACAGGGAAGCAATCAGCCCCAGCATTTT